The clone carrying this T cell receptor (beta chain) was seen repeatedly, ten times or more. The antigen is undetermined. Addition of a universal primer site occurred through template switching, and cDNA carried unique molecular identifiers. TCRdb called the 5' RACE reads again in MiXCR, with one record for every CDR3 protein. Among 200,000 to 250,000 distinct CDR3 sequences listed, under 12% were seen once. The V and J ends lost 3 bases and 2 bases respectively, with 13 bases between them. Germline CDR1 MDHEN, CDR2 SYDVKM. This CDR3 has 16 amino acids. The data were taken from a study of identical twins. Study conclusions and caveats: In cord blood, abundant beta clonotypes had fewer insertions; memory showed no trend.

The sample consisted of memory T cells sorted from blood. The chain is built from TRBV28 and TRBJ2-2, with D perhaps TRBD1 (6 bases). The receptor was isolated from a man aged 45-65 years in good health. The CDR3 is CASSFPTGGNTGELFF. CDR3 DNA: TGTGCCAGCAGTTTTCCGACAGGAGGCAACACCGGGGAGCTGTTTTTT.